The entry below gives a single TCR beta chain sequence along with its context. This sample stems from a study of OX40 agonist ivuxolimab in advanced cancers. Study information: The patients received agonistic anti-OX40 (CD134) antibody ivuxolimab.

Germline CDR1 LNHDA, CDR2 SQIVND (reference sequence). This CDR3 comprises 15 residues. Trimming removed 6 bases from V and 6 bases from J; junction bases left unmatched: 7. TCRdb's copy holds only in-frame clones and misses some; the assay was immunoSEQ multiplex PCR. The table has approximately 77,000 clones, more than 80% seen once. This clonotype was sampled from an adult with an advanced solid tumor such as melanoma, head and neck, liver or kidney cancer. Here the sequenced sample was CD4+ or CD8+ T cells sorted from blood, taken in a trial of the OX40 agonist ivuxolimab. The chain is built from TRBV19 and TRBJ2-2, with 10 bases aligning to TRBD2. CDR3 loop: CASSQAGGSAGELFF. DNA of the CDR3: TGTGCCAGTAGCCAAGCGGGAGGGTCCGCCGGGGAGCTGTTTTTT.